This TCR beta chain derives from a study of Ad26.COV2.S vaccination and SARS-CoV-2 variants. Study in general: Ad26.COV2.S given intramuscularly, once or twice 56 days apart.

The V end was cut by 10 bases, the J end by 8 bases, with 15 bases between. This CDR3 region has 12 residues. Per the germline V gene, CDR1 is SEHNR and CDR2 is FQNEAQ (reference sequence). Points on this clone: Its antigen is undetermined.

The treatment was: roughly 19 received Ad26.COV2.S at low or high dose, single or two shots; roughly five received placebo; per-sample allocation not given. Collection of the samples took place on day 63 after the first injection of vaccine or placebo. General observations from the study: Post-vaccination breadth of spike-specific CD8+ and CD4+ T cell responses was reportedly substantial.

TCRdb's table, derived via immunoSEQ multiplex PCR, lists solely in-frame clones and lacks some. Here the sample spans roughly 410,000 clones, around four fifths being singletons. This chain links TRBV7-9 with TRBJ2-4, with a weak D call TRBD1 (6 bases). This clonotype was obtained from a person between 18 and 65 years old who received the Ad26.COV2.S COVID-19 vaccine or a placebo. The specimen comprised peripheral blood, sampled in a trial of Ad26.COV2.S vaccine versus placebo. CDR3 sequence reads: CATLGGRDIQYF. In DNA form, the CDR3 reads TGTGCCACCTTAGGGGGTAGGGACATTCAGTACTTC.